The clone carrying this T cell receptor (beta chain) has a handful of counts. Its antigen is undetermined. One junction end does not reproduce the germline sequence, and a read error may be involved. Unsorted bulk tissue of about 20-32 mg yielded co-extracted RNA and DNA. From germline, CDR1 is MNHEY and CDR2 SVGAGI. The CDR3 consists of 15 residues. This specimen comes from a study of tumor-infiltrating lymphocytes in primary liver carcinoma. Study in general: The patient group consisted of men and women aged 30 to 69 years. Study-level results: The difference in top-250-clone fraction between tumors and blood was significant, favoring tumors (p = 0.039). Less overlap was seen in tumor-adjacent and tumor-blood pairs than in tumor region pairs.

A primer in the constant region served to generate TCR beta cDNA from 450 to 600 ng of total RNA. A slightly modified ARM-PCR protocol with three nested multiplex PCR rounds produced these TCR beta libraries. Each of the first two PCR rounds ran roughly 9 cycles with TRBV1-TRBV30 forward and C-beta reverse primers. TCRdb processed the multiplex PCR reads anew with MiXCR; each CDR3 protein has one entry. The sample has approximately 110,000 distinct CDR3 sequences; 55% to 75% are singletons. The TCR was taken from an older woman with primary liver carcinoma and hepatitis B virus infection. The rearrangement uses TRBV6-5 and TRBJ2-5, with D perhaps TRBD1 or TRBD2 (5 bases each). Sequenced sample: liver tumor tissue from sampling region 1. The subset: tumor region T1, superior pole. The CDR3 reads CVSSFRDGSQETQNF. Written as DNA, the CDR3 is TGTGTCAGCAGTTTCCGGGACGGATCACAAGAGACCCAGAACTTC.